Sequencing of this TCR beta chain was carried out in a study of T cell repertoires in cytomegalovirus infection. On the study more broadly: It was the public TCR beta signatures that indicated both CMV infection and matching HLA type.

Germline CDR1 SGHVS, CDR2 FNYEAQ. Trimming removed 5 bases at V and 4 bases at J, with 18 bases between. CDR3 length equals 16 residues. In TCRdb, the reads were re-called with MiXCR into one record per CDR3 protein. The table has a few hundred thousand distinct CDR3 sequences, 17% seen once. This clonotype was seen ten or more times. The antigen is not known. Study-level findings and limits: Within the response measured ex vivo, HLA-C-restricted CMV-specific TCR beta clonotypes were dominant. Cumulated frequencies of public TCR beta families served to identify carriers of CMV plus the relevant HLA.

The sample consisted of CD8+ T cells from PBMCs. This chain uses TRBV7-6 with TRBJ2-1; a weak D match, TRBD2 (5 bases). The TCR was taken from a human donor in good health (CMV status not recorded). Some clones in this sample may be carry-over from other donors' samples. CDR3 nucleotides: TGTGCCAGCAGCAACCCGCCTGAGGGCTCATACAATGAGCAGTTCTTC. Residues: CASSNPPEGSYNEQFF. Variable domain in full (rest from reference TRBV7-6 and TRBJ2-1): GAGVSQSPRYKVTKRGQDVALRCDPISGHVSLYWYRQALGQGPEFLTYFNYEAQQDKSGLPNDRFSAERPEGSISTLTIQRTEQRDSAMYRCASSNPPEGSYNEQFFGPGTRLTVL.